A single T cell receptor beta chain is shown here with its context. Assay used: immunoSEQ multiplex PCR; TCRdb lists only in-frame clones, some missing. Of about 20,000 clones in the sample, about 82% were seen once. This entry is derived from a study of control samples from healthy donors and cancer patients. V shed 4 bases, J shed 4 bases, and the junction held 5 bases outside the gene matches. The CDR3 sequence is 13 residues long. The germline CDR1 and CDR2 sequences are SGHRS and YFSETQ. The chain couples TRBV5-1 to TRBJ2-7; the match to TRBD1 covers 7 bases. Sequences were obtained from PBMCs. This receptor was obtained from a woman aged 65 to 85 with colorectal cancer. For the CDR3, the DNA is TGCGCCAGCAGCACAGGGGATCGGTACGAGCAGTACTTC. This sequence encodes CASSTGDRYEQYF.